These 16 T cell receptor beta chains originate from one sample sequenced in a study of graft-versus-host responses after intestinal transplantation. This table comes from immunoSEQ multiplex PCR, and its TCRdb copy is limited to in-frame clones, with some not included. There are 5,500 to 8,000 clones in the sample; around 26% occur only once, and 4.5% lies in the top ten. Specimen: alloreactive CD4+ T cells from a mixed lymphocyte reaction culture, collected before intestinal transplant. Described subset: CFSE-low proliferating T cells sorted from roughly 6-day pre-transplant mixed lymphocyte reaction (GvH or HvG direction). These receptors all stem from a human patient who received an intestinal transplant.

The CDR3 nucleotides read TGTGCCAGCACCCCAGTGGCGGGAGGGCGGGTTACGCAGTATTTT. Translated, it gives CASTPVAGGRVTQYF. The chain couples TRBV6-5 to TRBJ2-3, with TRBD2 matching 9 bases. The CDR3 contains 15 residues. From germline, CDR1 is MNHEY and CDR2 SVGAGI. V lost 7 bases to trimming and J lost 8 bases; unmatched junction nucleotides: 13.

Within the sample, this clone is large. V usage is TRBV10-3 and J usage is TRBJ2-2; 7 bases align to TRBD2. Germline V gives CDR1 ENHRY, CDR2 SYGVKD. This CDR3 is 14 amino acids long. With V trimmed by 7 bases and J by 8 bases, 10 bases remained unmatched. In nucleotides, the CDR3 is TGTGCCATCAACCCGGGACTATACTCTGGGGAGCTGTTTTTT. Protein product: CAINPGLYSGELFF.

The gene calls are TRBV7-3 and TRBJ2-3; D is ambiguous. V was shortened by 5 bases and J by 1 base, with 7 bases between the two germline ends. The CDR3 consists of 13 residues. In germline, CDR1 is SGHTA, CDR2 FQGTGA. In DNA, the CDR3 is TGTGCCAGCAGCCTGGGCCGCACAGATACGCAGTATTTT. It encodes CASSLGRTDTQYF.

CDR3 in DNA: TGTGCCAGCAGCTTAGGCTCCCGTAAGTTCTTC. This encodes CASSLGSRKFF. The V call is TRBV7-3, the J call TRBJ2-1; D is unresolved. Trimming shortened V by 2 bases and J by 14 bases, and 10 bases separated the two germline ends. In germline, CDR1 is SGHTA, CDR2 FQGTGA. The CDR3 is 11 amino acids.

In this sample, this clone is medium-sized. J is TRBJ2-7 and V is TRBV15, with 12 nucleotides matching TRBD2. Looked up from germline, CDR1 is LNHNV and CDR2 is YYDKDF (reference sequence). V lost 6 bases, J lost 1 base, and 1 base stayed unmatched. This CDR3 is built from 14 residues. The CDR3 here is CATRTSGSSYEQYF. CDR3 nucleotide sequence: TGTGCCACCAGGACTAGCGGGAGTTCCTACGAGCAGTACTTC.

The CDR3 DNA reads as TGTGCCAGCACTGGGGACAGCACCCTCTCCCCCCTCCACTTT. Its protein product is CASTGDSTLSPLHF. This rearrangement joins TRBV2 to TRBJ1-6; 7 bases agree with TRBD1. The CDR3 is 14 amino acids. V lost 7 bases and J lost 13; bases outside the gene matches: 13. Germline loops: CDR1 SNHLY, CDR2 FYNNEI.

The chain combines TRBV18 with TRBJ1-1; TRBD1 aligns across 9 bases. This CDR3 spans 16 amino acids. Germline V gene sequence: CDR1 KGHSH, CDR2 LQKENI. The junction had 13 bases not matched to a gene; V was cut back by 4 bases and J by 7 bases. In nucleotides, the CDR3 is TGTGCCAGCTCACTCCTTGGGACAGGGTGGGTTGGTGAAGCTTTCTTT. It is translated as CASSLLGTGWVGEAFF.

The V call is TRBV9, the J call TRBJ2-4; 7 bases map to TRBD1. V lost 5 bases, J lost 2 bases, and 13 bases stayed unmatched. The CDR3 consists of 17 residues. Germline V lookup: CDR1 SGDLS, CDR2 YYNGEE. The CDR3 nucleotides read TGTGCCAGCAGTTGGGGACAGACCACATATCCCAAAAACATTCAGTACTTC. It codes for CASSWGQTTYPKNIQYF.

This clone was observed a handful of times. The chain employs TRBV6-1 and TRBJ2-7; no clear D. The CDR3 has 13 residues. Trimming cost V 5 bases and J 2 bases, with 10 bases left between them. Germline CDR1 reads MNHNS; CDR2 reads SASEGT. The CDR3 region is CASSRARTYEQYF. The CDR3 DNA sequence: TGTGCCAGCAGTAGGGCCCGTACCTACGAGCAGTACTTC.

This clone was observed a few times. A junction boundary mismatches the germline segment, possibly from a read error. CDR3 nucleotides: TGTGCCTGGAGATCATCCCCGGTCCCGCTCTTC. It yields the protein CAWRSSPVPLF. V gene TRBV30 combines with J gene TRBJ2-1; D gene uncertain. The germline CDR1 and CDR2 sequences are GTSNPN and SVGIG (reference sequence). The CDR3 consists of 11 residues.

This clone was observed a few times. The rearrangement links TRBV10-2 to TRBJ2-7; 13 bases match TRBD2. The CDR3 consists of 14 residues. The germline gives CDR1 WSHSY, CDR2 SAAADI. V shed 8 bases, J shed 3 bases, and the junction held 4 bases outside the gene matches. The CDR3 bases are TGCGCCAGCGCCCGACTAGCGGGAGGCTACGAGCAGTACTTC. Translation: CASARLAGGYEQYF.

The J gene is TRBJ1-1, the V gene TRBV30, with TRBD1 as a possible D gene (5 bases). V lost 5 bases, J lost 1 base, and 20 bases lay in between. Germline CDR1 and CDR2: GTSNPN and SVGIG (reference sequence). The CDR3 is 16 amino acids. CDR3 residues: CAWRGGWEFSNTEAFF. In DNA form, the CDR3 reads TGTGCCTGGCGTGGGGGGTGGGAGTTCTCGAACACTGAAGCTTTCTTT.

This clone was found a few times. This chain connects TRBV18 to TRBJ2-7; 7 nucleotides agree with TRBD2. The CDR3 is 15 amino acids. Unmatched junction bases numbered 10, after V lost 1 base and J lost 7 bases. CDR1 is KGHSH and CDR2 is LQKENI in the germline V gene. CDR3 sequence reads: CASSPRSGTVREQYF. The DNA of the CDR3 is TGTGCCAGCTCACCACGAAGCGGGACTGTGAGGGAGCAGTACTTC.

By proportion, this clone is medium-sized. The rearrangement links TRBV7-9 to TRBJ2-1; 9 positions match TRBD1. The CDR3 length is 18 residues. V shed 4 bases and J 6 bases; nucleotides not matched to a gene: 16. In germline, CDR1 is SEHNR, CDR2 FQNEAQ (reference sequence). Written as DNA, the CDR3 is TGTGCCAGCAGCTCCGGGACAGGGATCTCCGGATCCGCCAATGAGCAGTTCTTC. Amino acids: CASSSGTGISGSANEQFF.

The rearrangement uses TRBV28 and TRBJ2-3; 7 positions match TRBD1. Unmatched junction bases numbered 6, after V lost 6 bases and J lost 0 bases. The CDR3 covers 15 residues. Germline CDR1 MDHEN, CDR2 SYDVKM. In DNA form, the CDR3 reads TGTGCCAGCAGGGGGACAGTTACTAGCACAGATACGCAGTATTTT. It codes for CASRGTVTSTDTQYF. The full variable domain, rest sourced from reference TRBV28 and TRBJ2-3, is DVKVTQSSRYLVKRTGEKVFLECVQDMDHENMFWYRQDPGLGLRLIYFSYDVKMKEKGDIPEGYSVSREKKERFSLILESASTNQTSMYLCASRGTVTSTDTQYFGPGTRLTVL.

The J gene is TRBJ1-1, the V gene TRBV7-4; possible D gene TRBD1, 5 bases. V lost 5 bases to trimming and J lost 0 bases, with 13 bases between them. Germline-derived CDR1 and CDR2 are SGHVT and SQSDAQ. The CDR3 contains 15 residues. CDR3 loop: CASSPTGLLNTEAFF. The CDR3 DNA is TGTGCCAGCAGCCCCACGGGGCTATTGAACACTGAAGCTTTCTTT.